The 14 T cell receptor beta chains below were found in one sample sequenced in a study of blood T cell repertoires in COVID-19. Method: immunoSEQ multiplex PCR; TCRdb's copy keeps in-frame clones and lacks some. Altogether approximately 140,000 clones are present, approximately 85% being singletons, with the ten largest covering around 8%. Sequenced material: peripheral blood. The receptors stem from a woman aged 55-69 years with COVID-19, enrolled during active disease.

Worth noting for this clone: It is unclear where the CDR3 begins or ends on the DNA, so no DNA is shown, and the CDR3 is as TCRdb lists it. The CDR3 spells CASSSSFGTGALYNSPLHF. V usage is TRBV21-1 and J usage is TRBJ1-6; the D call in the table, TRBD1, was not verified against the DNA. TRBV21-1 is marked as a pseudogene. The CDR3 spans 19 residues, counting both ends.

V is TRBV9 and J is TRBJ2-5; TRBD2 aligns across 13 bases. CDR3 length: 18 residues. Germline assignment: CDR1 SGDLS and CDR2 YYNGEE. With 4 bases clipped from V and 5 bases from J, the junction kept 14 bases outside the gene matches. The DNA for the CDR3 is TGTGCCAGCAGCCATTCCGGGACTAGCGGGGTGGCTGGGGAGACCCAGTACTTC. This translates into CASSHSGTSGVAGETQYF.

V is TRBV9 and J is TRBJ1-1; no definite D call. The germline V gene has CDR1 SGDLS and CDR2 YYNGEE. Between the trimmed V and J ends, which lost 0 bases and 4 bases, there was a span of 10 bases. The CDR3 is made up of 14 amino acids. Here the CDR3 DNA reads TGTGCCAGCAGCGTAGAATCCCGGGGCACTGAAGCTTTCTTT. It yields the protein CASSVESRGTEAFF.

The chain uses TRBV5-8 and TRBJ1-6; D is unresolved. This CDR3 region has 12 residues. Germline CDR1 is SGHTS and CDR2 is YDEGEE. Trimming left V 2 bases short and J 9 bases short, with 6 bases between. The CDR3 sequence is CASSFHGSPLHF. In DNA, the CDR3 is TGTGCCAGCAGCTTCCACGGTTCACCCCTCCACTTT.

This rearrangement joins TRBV3-1 (or the pseudogene TRBV3-2) to TRBJ2-7; tentatively, D is TRBD1 (6 bases). Germline CDR1 LGHDT, CDR2 YNNKEL (reference sequence). Trimming shortened V by 4 bases and J by 6 bases, and 16 bases separated the two germline ends. This CDR3 comprises 14 residues. CDR3 sequence (DNA): TGTGCCAGCAGCCCAGACAGGTTTTCCATCGAGCAGTACTTC. Its protein product is CASSPDRFSIEQYF.

V gene TRBV7-9 combines with J gene TRBJ2-3; D ambiguous. The CDR3 runs to 12 residues. The V and J ends lost 5 bases and 3 bases respectively, with 6 bases between them. Germline CDR1 SEHNR, CDR2 FQNEAQ (reference sequence). The CDR3 DNA reads TGTGCCAGCAGCCAACAAACAGATACGCAGTATTTT. It translates to CASSQQTDTQYF. The full variable domain, in which reference TRBV7-9 and TRBJ2-3 provide the parts outside the CDR3, is DTGVSQNPRHKITKRGQNVTFRCDPISEHNRLYWYRQTLGQGPEFLTYFQNEAQLEKSRLLSDRFSAERPKGSFSTLEIQRTEQGDSAMYLCASSQQTDTQYFGPGTRLTVL.

The chain joins TRBV19 to TRBJ1-3; maybe TRBD1 (6 bases). In germline, CDR1 is LNHDA, CDR2 SQIVND (reference sequence). V was cut by 9 bases and J by 0 bases, with 15 bases left in between. The CDR3 loop spans 15 amino acids. The CDR3 coding sequence is TGTGCCAGCCTTAGCTCAGGGGACTCTGGAAACACCATATATTTT. Amino acids: CASLSSGDSGNTIYF.

The rearrangement uses TRBV4-1 and TRBJ2-6; TRBD1 might be the D (6 bases). With 5 bases removed from V and 2 bases from J, the gap between germline ends came to 22 bases. Germline CDR1 and CDR2: MGHRA and YSYEKL. This CDR3 spans 19 amino acids. CDR3 nucleotides: TGCGCCAGCAGCAACAATTTACAGGGTGCCACAGCTGGGGCCAACGTCCTGACTTTC. Encoded protein: CASSNNLQGATAGANVLTF.

This clone was detected only a few times. This chain joins TRBV19 and TRBJ1-2, with 7 bases that match TRBD1. The V segment lost 5 bases and the J segment 4 bases; nucleotides outside the gene matches: 10. In germline, CDR1 is LNHDA, CDR2 SQIVND (reference sequence). The CDR3 loop spans 15 amino acids. The CDR3 reads CASSFRQGLGYGYTF. The CDR3 nucleotides are TGTGCCAGTAGTTTTAGACAGGGCTTGGGCTATGGCTACACCTTC.

The chain combines TRBV29-1 with TRBJ2-3, with TRBD2 matching 13 bases. V was clipped by 7 bases and J by 4 bases; unmatched bases: 5. Germline CDR1 reads SQVTM; CDR2 reads ANQGSEA. This CDR3 is built from 14 residues. The CDR3 is CSAQTSGGPDTQYF. The CDR3 DNA reads as TGCAGCGCACAGACTAGCGGGGGGCCAGATACGCAGTATTTT.

The chain links TRBV5-8 to TRBJ1-2, with D possibly TRBD1 on 5 matching bases. CDR3 length: 13 amino acids. The germline CDR1 and CDR2 sequences are SGHTS and YDEGEE. Trimming took off 6 bases at V and 4 bases at J, with 13 bases between the two ends. CDR3 sequence: CASTSDTRYGYTF. In DNA form, the CDR3 reads TGTGCCAGCACCTCGGACACCCGCTATGGCTACACCTTC.

This chain connects TRBV19 to TRBJ1-2, with D possibly TRBD1 on 6 matching bases. The V gene lost 2 bases and the J gene lost 5 bases, with 15 bases spanning the gap. The CDR3 spans 15 residues. Germline CDR1 reads LNHDA; CDR2 reads SQIVND (reference sequence). DNA for the CDR3: TGTGCCAGTAGTATATCCGAGACAGGAGCATATGGCTACACCTTC. Amino acids: CASSISETGAYGYTF.

This clone was counted once. The V call is TRBV27, the J call TRBJ1-4, with 7 bases fitting TRBD1. V was clipped by 3 bases and J by 3 bases; unmatched bases: 16. The germline gives CDR1 MNHEY, CDR2 SMNVEV (reference sequence). The CDR3 sequence is 19 residues long. CDR3 loop: CASSLSIIRGRGANEKLFF. The DNA of the CDR3 is TGTGCCAGCAGTTTGAGTATTATAAGGGGGCGAGGAGCTAATGAAAAACTGTTTTTT.

The J gene is TRBJ1-1, the V gene TRBV6-5; D is uncertain. The CDR3 is made up of 13 amino acids. V dropped 5 bases and J dropped 5 bases, with 12 bases sitting between them. Germline lookup yields CDR1 MNHEY and CDR2 SVGAGI. CDR3 coding DNA: TGTGCCAGCAGTCTCAGTCGGGATACTGAAGCTTTCTTT. Translated: CASSLSRDTEAFF.